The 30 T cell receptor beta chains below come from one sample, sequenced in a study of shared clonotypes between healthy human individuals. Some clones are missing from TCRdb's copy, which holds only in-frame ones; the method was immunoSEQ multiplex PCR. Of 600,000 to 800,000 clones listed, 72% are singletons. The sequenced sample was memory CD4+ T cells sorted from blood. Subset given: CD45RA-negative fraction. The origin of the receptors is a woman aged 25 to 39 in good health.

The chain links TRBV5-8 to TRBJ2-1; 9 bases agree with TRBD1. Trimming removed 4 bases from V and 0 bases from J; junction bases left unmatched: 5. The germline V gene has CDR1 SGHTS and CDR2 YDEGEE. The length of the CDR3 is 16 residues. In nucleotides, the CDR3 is TGTGCCAGCAGCAGGGGACAGGGAAGCTCCTACAATGAGCAGTTCTTC. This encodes CASSRGQGSSYNEQFF.

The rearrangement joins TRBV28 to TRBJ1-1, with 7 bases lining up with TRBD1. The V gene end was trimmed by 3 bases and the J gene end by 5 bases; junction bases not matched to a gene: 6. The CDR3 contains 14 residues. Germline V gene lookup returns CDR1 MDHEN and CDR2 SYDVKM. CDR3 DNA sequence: TGTGCCAGCAGTTTGGACAGGCCGAGTACTGAAGCTTTCTTT. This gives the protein CASSLDRPSTEAFF.

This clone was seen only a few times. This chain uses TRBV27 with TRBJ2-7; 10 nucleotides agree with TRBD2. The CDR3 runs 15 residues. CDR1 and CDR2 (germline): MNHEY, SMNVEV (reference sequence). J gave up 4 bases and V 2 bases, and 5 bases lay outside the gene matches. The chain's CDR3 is CASSLTSGNIYEQYF. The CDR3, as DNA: TGTGCCAGCAGTTTAACTAGCGGGAACATATACGAGCAGTACTTC.

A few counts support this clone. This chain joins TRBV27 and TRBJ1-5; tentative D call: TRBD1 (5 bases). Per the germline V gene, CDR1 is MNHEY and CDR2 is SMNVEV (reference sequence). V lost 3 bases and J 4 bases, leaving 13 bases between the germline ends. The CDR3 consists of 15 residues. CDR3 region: CASSFWLGVNQPQHF. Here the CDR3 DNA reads TGTGCCAGCAGTTTCTGGTTGGGGGTAAATCAGCCCCAGCATTTT.

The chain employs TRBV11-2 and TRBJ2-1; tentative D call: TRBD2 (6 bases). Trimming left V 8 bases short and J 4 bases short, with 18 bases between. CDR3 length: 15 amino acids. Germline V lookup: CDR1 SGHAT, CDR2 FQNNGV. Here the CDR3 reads CASGGYYKTYNEQFF. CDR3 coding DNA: TGTGCCAGCGGAGGGTACTATAAAACTTACAATGAGCAGTTCTTC.

DNA of the CDR3: TGTGCCAGCAGTGGGCGAAGGGACTATGGCTACACCTTC. This codes for CASSGRRDYGYTF. V and J are TRBV2 and TRBJ1-2; D unresolved. Trimming left V 4 bases short and J 3 bases short, with 9 bases between. The CDR3 length is 13 residues. Germline V CDR1 and CDR2: SNHLY, FYNNEI. The full variable domain, with the rest looked up from reference TRBV2 and TRBJ1-2, is EPEVTQTPSHQVTQMGQEVILRCVPISNHLYFYWYRQILGQKVEFLVSFYNNEISEKSEIFDDQFSVERPDGSNFTLKIRSTKLEDSAMYFCASSGRRDYGYTFGSGTRLTVV.

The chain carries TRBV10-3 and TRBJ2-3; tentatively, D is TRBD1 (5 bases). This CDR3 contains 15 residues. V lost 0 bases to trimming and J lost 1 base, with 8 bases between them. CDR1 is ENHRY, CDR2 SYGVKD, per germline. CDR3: CAISESEGGTDTQYF. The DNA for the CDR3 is TGTGCCATCAGTGAGTCGGAAGGGGGCACAGATACGCAGTATTTT.

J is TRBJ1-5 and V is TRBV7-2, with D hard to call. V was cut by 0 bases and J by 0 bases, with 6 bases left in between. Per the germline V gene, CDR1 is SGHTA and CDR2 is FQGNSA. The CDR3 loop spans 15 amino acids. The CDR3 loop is CASSLATFSNQPQHF. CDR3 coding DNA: TGTGCCAGCAGCTTAGCGACCTTTAGCAATCAGCCCCAGCATTTT.

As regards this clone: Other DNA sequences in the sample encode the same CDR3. The CDR3 here is CASSLGLSSYEQYF. The CDR3 DNA is TGCGCCAGCAGCTTGGGACTCAGCTCCTACGAGCAGTACTTC. The V call is TRBV5-1, the J call TRBJ2-7; D remains unclear. The V gene lost 0 bases and the J gene lost 0 bases, with 7 bases spanning the gap. Germline-derived CDR1 and CDR2 are SGHRS and YFSETQ. The CDR3 sequence is 14 residues long.

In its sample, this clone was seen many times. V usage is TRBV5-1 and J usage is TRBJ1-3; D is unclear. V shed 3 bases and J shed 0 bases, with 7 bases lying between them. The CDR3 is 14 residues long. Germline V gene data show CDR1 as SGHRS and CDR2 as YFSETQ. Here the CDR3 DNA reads TGCGCCAGCAGCTCGGACGCCTCTGGAAACACCATATATTTT. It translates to CASSSDASGNTIYF.

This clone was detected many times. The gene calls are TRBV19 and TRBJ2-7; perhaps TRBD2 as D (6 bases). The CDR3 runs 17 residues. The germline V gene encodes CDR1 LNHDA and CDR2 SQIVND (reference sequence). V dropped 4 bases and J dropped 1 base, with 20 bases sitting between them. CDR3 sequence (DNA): TGTGCCAGTAGTAGAACCCCCGGGACGGGACTTTCCTACGAGCAGTACTTC. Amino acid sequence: CASSRTPGTGLSYEQYF.

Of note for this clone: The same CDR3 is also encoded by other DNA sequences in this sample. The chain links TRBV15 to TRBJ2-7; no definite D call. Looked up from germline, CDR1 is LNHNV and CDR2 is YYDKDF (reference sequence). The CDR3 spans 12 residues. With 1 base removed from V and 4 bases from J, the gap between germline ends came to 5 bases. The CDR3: CATSRGGYEQYF. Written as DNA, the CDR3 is TGTGCCACCAGCAGAGGTGGATACGAGCAGTACTTC. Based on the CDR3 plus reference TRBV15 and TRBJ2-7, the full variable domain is DAMVIQNPRYQVTQFGKPVTLSCSQTLNHNVMYWYQQKSSQAPKLLFHYYDKDFNNEADTPDNFQSRRPNTSFCFLDIRSPGLGDTAMYLCATSRGGYEQYFGPGTRLTVT.

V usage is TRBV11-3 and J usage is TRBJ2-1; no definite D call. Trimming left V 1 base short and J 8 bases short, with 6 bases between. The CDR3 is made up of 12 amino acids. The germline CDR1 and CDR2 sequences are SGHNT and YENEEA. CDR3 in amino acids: CASSLGRDEQFF. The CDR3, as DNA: TGTGCCAGCAGCTTAGGAAGGGATGAGCAGTTCTTC. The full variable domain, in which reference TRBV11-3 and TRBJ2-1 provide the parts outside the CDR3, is EAGVVQSPRYKIIEKKQPVAFWCNPISGHNTLYWYLQNLGQGPELLIRYENEEAVDDSQLPKDRFSAERLKGVDSTLKIQPAELGDSAVYLCASSLGRDEQFFGPGTRLTVL.

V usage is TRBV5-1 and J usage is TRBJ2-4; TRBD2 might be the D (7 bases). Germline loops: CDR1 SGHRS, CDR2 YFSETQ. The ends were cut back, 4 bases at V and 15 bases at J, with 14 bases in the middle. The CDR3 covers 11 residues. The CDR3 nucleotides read TGCGCCAGCAGCCCGGGGGGCCCCTGGTACTTC. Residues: CASSPGGPWYF.

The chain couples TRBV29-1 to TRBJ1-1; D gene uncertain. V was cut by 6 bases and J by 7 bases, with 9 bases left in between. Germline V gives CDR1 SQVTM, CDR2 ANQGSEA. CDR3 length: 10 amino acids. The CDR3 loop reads CSVGRIEAFF. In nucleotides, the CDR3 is TGCAGCGTCGGACGAATTGAAGCTTTCTTT.

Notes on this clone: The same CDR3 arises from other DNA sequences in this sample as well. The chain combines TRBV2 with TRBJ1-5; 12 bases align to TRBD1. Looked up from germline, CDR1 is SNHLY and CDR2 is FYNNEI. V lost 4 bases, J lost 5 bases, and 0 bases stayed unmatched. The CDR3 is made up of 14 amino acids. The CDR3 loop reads CASSGDRGHQPQHF. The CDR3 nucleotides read TGTGCCAGCAGTGGGGACAGGGGGCATCAGCCCCAGCATTTT.

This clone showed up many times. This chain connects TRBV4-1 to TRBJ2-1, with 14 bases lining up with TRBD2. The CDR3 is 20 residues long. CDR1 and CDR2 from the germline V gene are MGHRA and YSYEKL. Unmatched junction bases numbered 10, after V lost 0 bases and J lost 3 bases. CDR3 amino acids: CASSQESAGTSGSRYNEQFF. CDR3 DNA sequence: TGCGCCAGCAGCCAAGAATCTGCCGGGACTAGCGGGAGTCGCTACAATGAGCAGTTCTTC.

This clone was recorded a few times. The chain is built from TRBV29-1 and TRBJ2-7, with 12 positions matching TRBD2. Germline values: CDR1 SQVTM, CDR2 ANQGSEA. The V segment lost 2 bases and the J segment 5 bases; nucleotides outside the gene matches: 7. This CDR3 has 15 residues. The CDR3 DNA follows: TGCAGCGTTGAAACTCCGCTAGCGGGAGGGAACGAGCAGTACTTC. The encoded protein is CSVETPLAGGNEQYF.

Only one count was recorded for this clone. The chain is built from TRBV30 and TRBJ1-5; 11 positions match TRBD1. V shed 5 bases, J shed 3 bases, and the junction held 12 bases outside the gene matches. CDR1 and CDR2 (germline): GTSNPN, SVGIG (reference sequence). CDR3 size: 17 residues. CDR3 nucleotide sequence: TGTGCCTGGGGCCCCGGGACAGGGGGGGGTTCCAATCAGCCCCAGCATTTT. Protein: CAWGPGTGGGSNQPQHF.

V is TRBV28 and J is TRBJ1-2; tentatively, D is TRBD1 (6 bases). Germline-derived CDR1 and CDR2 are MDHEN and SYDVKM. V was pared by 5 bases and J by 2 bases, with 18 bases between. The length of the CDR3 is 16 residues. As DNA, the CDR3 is TGTGCCAGCAGTATTCAGGGGAGGGCAACAAACTATGGCTACACCTTC. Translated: CASSIQGRATNYGYTF.

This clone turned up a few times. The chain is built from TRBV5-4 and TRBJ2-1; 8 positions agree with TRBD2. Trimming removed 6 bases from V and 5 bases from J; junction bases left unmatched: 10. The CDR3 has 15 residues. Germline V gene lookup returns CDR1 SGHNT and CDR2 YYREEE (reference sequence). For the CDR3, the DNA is TGTGCCAGCAACTCGAGCGGGAGAGTCCACAATGAGCAGTTCTTC. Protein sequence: CASNSSGRVHNEQFF. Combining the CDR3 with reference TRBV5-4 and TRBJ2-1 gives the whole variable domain ETGVTQSPTHLIKTRGQQVTLRCSSQSGHNTVSWYQQALGQGPQFIFQYYREEENGRGNFPPRFSGLQFPNYSSELNVNALELDDSALYLCASNSSGRVHNEQFFGPGTRLTVL.

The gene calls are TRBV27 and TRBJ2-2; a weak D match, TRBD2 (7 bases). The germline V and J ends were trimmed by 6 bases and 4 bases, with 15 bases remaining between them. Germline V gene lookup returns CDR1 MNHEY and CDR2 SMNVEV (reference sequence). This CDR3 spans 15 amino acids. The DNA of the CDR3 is TGTGCCAGCAGGGAAGTTAGGGGGGGCACCGGGGAGCTGTTTTTT. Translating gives CASREVRGGTGELFF.

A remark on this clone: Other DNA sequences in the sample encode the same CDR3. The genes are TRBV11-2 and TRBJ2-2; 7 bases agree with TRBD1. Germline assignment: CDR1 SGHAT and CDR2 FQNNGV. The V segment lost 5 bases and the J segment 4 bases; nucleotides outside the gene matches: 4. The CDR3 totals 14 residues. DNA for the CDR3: TGTGCCAGCAGCCGACAGGGTGCCACCGGGGAGCTGTTTTTT. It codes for CASSRQGATGELFF.

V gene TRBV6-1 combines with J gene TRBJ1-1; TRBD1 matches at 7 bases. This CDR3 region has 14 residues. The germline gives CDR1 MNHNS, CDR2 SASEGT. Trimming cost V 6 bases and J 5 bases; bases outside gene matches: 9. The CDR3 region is CASRITGEGTEAFF. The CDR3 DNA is TGTGCCAGCAGAATTACAGGGGAGGGGACTGAAGCTTTCTTT.

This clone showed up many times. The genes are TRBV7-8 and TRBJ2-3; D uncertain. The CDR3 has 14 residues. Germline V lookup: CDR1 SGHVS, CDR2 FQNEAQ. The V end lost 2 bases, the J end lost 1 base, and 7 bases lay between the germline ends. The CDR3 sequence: CASSLNYGTDTQYF. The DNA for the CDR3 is TGTGCCAGCAGCTTAAACTATGGCACAGATACGCAGTATTTT.

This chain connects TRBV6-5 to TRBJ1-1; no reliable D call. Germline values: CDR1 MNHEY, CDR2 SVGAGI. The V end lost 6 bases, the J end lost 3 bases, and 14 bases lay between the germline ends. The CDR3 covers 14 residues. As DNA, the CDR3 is TGTGCCAGCAGCTCCCCGGTGGGTGACACTGAAGCTTTCTTT. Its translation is CASSSPVGDTEAFF.

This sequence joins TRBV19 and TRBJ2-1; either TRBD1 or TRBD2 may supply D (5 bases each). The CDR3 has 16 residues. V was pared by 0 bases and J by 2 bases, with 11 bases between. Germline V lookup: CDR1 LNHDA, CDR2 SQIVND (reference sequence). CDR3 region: CASSIDRGGPYNEQFF. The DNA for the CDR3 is TGTGCCAGTAGTATAGATCGGGGCGGCCCCTACAATGAGCAGTTCTTC.

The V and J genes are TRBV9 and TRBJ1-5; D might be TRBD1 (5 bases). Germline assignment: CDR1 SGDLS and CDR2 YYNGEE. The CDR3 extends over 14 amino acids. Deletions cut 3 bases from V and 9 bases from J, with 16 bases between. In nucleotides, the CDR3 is TGTGCCAGCAGCGCCGGTACGGGGGATCGGCCCCAGCATTTT. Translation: CASSAGTGDRPQHF.

Here the CDR3 DNA reads TGCGCCAGCAGCTTGGCGGTATTCTCTGGGGCCAACGTCCTGACTTTC. This encodes CASSLAVFSGANVLTF. The chain joins TRBV5-1 to TRBJ2-6; D is uncertain. V dropped 0 bases and J dropped 0 bases, with 7 bases sitting between them. Germline CDR1 reads SGHRS; CDR2 reads YFSETQ. The CDR3 extends over 16 amino acids.

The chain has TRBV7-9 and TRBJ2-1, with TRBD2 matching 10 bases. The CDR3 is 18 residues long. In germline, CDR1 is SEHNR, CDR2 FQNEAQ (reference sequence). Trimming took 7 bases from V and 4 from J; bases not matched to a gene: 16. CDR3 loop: CASILSSGSSSGYNEQFF. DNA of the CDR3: TGTGCCAGCATCCTGTCTAGCGGGAGTAGTTCGGGGTACAATGAGCAGTTCTTC. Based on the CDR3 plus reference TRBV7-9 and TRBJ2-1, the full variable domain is DTGVSQNPRHKITKRGQNVTFRCDPISEHNRLYWYRQTLGQGPEFLTYFQNEAQLEKSRLLSDRFSAERPKGSFSTLEIQRTEQGDSAMYLCASILSSGSSSGYNEQFFGPGTRLTVL.